The entry below gives a single T cell receptor beta chain sequence along with its context. Its cognate antigen is unknown. The PCR employed 60 Vbeta primers together with 13 Jbeta primers. Method: immunoSEQ multiplex PCR; TCRdb's copy keeps in-frame clones and lacks some. The repertoire holds more than 100,000 clones, with around 65% as singletons. The sample originates from a study of cytomegalovirus exposure and HLA in healthy donors. Study-wide points: Presence/absence analyses supposed approximately even sequencing depth among donors.

J gave up 3 bases and V 0 bases, and 5 bases lay outside the gene matches. CDR1 is KGHSH, CDR2 LQKENI, per germline. The CDR3 consists of 16 residues. The sample taken for sequencing was PBMCs. J is TRBJ2-7 and V is TRBV18; the match to TRBD2 covers 10 bases. This clonotype was obtained from a woman in her forties or fifties in good health and CMV-seronegative. CDR3 region: CASSPPPTSGFYEQYF. The CDR3 DNA sequence: TGTGCCAGCTCACCACCGCCGACTAGCGGGTTCTACGAGCAGTACTTC.